Shown below are 27 T cell receptor beta chains from a single sample sequenced in a study of blood T cell repertoires in COVID-19. TCRdb's table, derived via immunoSEQ multiplex PCR, lists solely in-frame clones and lacks some. Among 100,000 to 150,000 clones listed, approximately 85% were seen once. The sequencing input was peripheral blood. These receptors all stem from a man aged 25 to 45 with COVID-19, enrolled during active disease.

This clone was recorded a few times. V is TRBV9 and J is TRBJ2-7; D uncertain. The CDR3 has 13 amino acids. The V and J ends lost 4 bases and 5 bases respectively, with 13 bases between them. Germline CDR1 is SGDLS and CDR2 is YYNGEE. CDR3 sequence reads: CASSFEVGNEQYF. CDR3 bases: TGTGCCAGCAGCTTCGAGGTAGGCAACGAGCAGTACTTC.

The chain carries TRBV29-1 and TRBJ2-7; 8 bases are a match to TRBD1. Looked up from germline, CDR1 is SQVTM and CDR2 is ANQGSEA. This CDR3 comprises 15 residues. V lost 2 bases, J lost 6 bases, and 12 bases stayed unmatched. The DNA of the CDR3 is TGCAGCGTTGAACGGACAGGGCCTTCTAGTTCCGAGCAGTACTTC. It translates to CSVERTGPSSSEQYF.

This chain connects TRBV6-5 to TRBJ2-2, with 7 bases identical to TRBD2. The CDR3 sequence is 15 residues long. The trim removed 0 bases at V and 6 bases at J, leaving 4 bases unmatched. CDR1 is MNHEY, CDR2 SVGAGI, per germline. Here the CDR3 DNA reads TGTGCCAGCAGTTACTCGGCGGGAGTTCCCGGGGAGCTGTTTTTT. Protein: CASSYSAGVPGELFF.

J is TRBJ2-6 and V is TRBV5-1; a weak D match, TRBD1 (5 bases). The CDR3 is 16 residues long. V lost 1 base, J lost 0 bases, and 8 bases lay in between. Germline-derived CDR1 and CDR2 are SGHRS and YFSETQ. The CDR3 region has the DNA TGCGCCAGCAGCTTGCAGGGCGCCTCTGGGGCCAACGTCCTGACTTTC. It encodes CASSLQGASGANVLTF.

The table lists this clone with a few counts. J is TRBJ2-5 and V is TRBV7-3, with a possible D match to TRBD2 (6 bases). Germline loops: CDR1 SGHTA, CDR2 FQGTGA. V was trimmed by 5 bases and J by 0 bases, leaving 10 bases between them. There are 14 residues in the CDR3. The CDR3 is CASSLSGNQETQYF. CDR3 DNA: TGTGCCAGCAGCCTTAGCGGCAACCAAGAGACCCAGTACTTC.

This clone has only a few counts. The chain joins TRBV9 to TRBJ2-5, with TRBD2 identical over 11 bases. The V and J ends lost 0 bases and 2 bases, in that order; junction bases with no gene match: 15. Germline lookup yields CDR1 SGDLS and CDR2 YYNGEE. The CDR3 covers 20 residues. This CDR3 reads CASSVGPSGRLNTEQETQYF. CDR3 bases: TGTGCCAGCAGCGTAGGTCCTAGCGGGAGGCTAAATACCGAGCAAGAGACCCAGTACTTC.

The chain carries TRBV24-1 and TRBJ1-6, with TRBD1 as a possible D gene (6 bases). V lost 0 bases to trimming and J lost 9 bases, with 11 bases between them. Germline V gene sequence: CDR1 KGHDR, CDR2 SFDVKD. There are 15 residues in the CDR3. The CDR3 reads CATSDLNRVISPLHF. The CDR3 nucleotides are TGTGCCACCAGTGATTTGAACAGGGTAATTTCACCCCTCCACTTT.

The V call is TRBV11-2, the J call TRBJ2-7; TRBD2 might be the D (6 bases). CDR1 is SGHAT, CDR2 FQNNGV, per germline. The CDR3 is 13 amino acids. V was trimmed by 5 bases and J by 6 bases, leaving 14 bases between them. This CDR3 reads CASSQREVGEQYF. DNA of the CDR3: TGTGCCAGCAGCCAAAGGGAGGTTGGCGAGCAGTACTTC.

This clone has more than one count but fewer than ten. The gene calls are TRBV6-1 and TRBJ1-5; D remains unclear. This CDR3 has 16 residues. Germline CDR1 and CDR2: MNHNS and SASEGT. V lost 4 bases and J lost 3, with 16 bases in between. In DNA form, the CDR3 reads TGTGCCAGCAGTGCGGGGAGTTCAGCCCACAATCAGCCCCAGCATTTT. Amino acids: CASSAGSSAHNQPQHF.

This chain links TRBV10-3 with TRBJ2-1, with 9 positions matching TRBD1. CDR1 and CDR2 from the germline V gene are ENHRY and SYGVKD. The CDR3 covers 16 residues. Germline trimming cut 3 bases from V and 6 bases from J; bases unmatched to any gene: 9. For the CDR3, the DNA is TGTGCCATCAGTGACCCTTCCGGGACAGGGTTCAATGAGCAGTTCTTC. This encodes CAISDPSGTGFNEQFF.

The rearrangement uses TRBV2 and TRBJ2-3; possible D gene TRBD1, 7 bases. V dropped 11 bases and J dropped 1 base, with 10 bases sitting between them. The CDR3 has 12 amino acids. The germline gives CDR1 SNHLY, CDR2 FYNNEI. The CDR3 loop is CASRGGTDTQYF. The CDR3 bases are TGTGCCTCCAGGGGGGGCACAGATACGCAGTATTTT.

Note on this clone: The same CDR3 can be traced to other DNA sequences in this sample. The chain joins TRBV12-3 or TRBV12-4 to TRBJ2-5; tentatively, D is TRBD2 (5 bases). The CDR3 spans 13 residues. Trimming left V 3 bases short and J 5 bases short, with 10 bases between. The CDR3 sequence is CASSLREQETQYF. DNA for the CDR3: TGTGCCAGCAGTTTGAGGGAGCAGGAGACCCAGTACTTC.

The genes are TRBV30 and TRBJ1-5, with 9 bases aligning to TRBD1. The length of the CDR3 is 17 residues. V was pared by 0 bases and J by 9 bases, with 15 bases of the junction left unmatched. Germline V gene lookup returns CDR1 GTSNPN and CDR2 SVGIG (reference sequence). The CDR3 protein is CAWSVKAWETGGPPQHF. The DNA of the CDR3 is TGTGCCTGGAGTGTGAAAGCTTGGGAGACAGGGGGACCGCCCCAGCATTTT. The full variable domain, completed using reference TRBV30 and TRBJ1-5, is SQTIHQWPATLVQPVGSPLSLECTVEGTSNPNLYWYRQAAGRGLQLLFYSVGIGQISSEVPQNLSASRPQDRQFILSSKKLLLSDSGFYLCAWSVKAWETGGPPQHFGDGTRLSIL.

This chain joins TRBV3-1 (or the pseudogene TRBV3-2) and TRBJ1-2; D is possibly TRBD1 (5 bases). Trimming stripped 4 bases from V and 2 bases from J, with 11 bases between. The CDR3 contains 14 residues. CDR1 is LGHDT and CDR2 is YNNKEL in the germline V gene (reference sequence). The CDR3 DNA is TGTGCCAGCAGCCTATTACAGGCCAACTATGGCTACACCTTC. It encodes CASSLLQANYGYTF.

The V gene is TRBV11-3, the J gene TRBJ2-7, with D maybe TRBD2 (6 bases). CDR1 SGHNT and CDR2 YENEEA come from the germline V gene. The CDR3 length is 15 residues. V was shortened by 5 bases and J by 0 bases, with 14 bases between the two germline ends. CDR3 protein: CASSPMDGSSYEQYF. The DNA for the CDR3 is TGTGCCAGCAGCCCAATGGACGGGAGCTCCTACGAGCAGTACTTC. The full variable domain, in which reference TRBV11-3 and TRBJ2-7 provide the parts outside the CDR3, is EAGVVQSPRYKIIEKKQPVAFWCNPISGHNTLYWYLQNLGQGPELLIRYENEEAVDDSQLPKDRFSAERLKGVDSTLKIQPAELGDSAVYLCASSPMDGSSYEQYFGPGTRLTVT.

This clone was seen only once. J is TRBJ1-2 and V is TRBV5-1, with 8 nucleotides matching TRBD1. Germline CDR1 reads SGHRS; CDR2 reads YFSETQ. V was pared by 5 bases and J by 5 bases, with 8 bases of the junction left unmatched. The CDR3 runs to 14 residues. The CDR3 coding sequence is TGCGCCAGCAGTACGGACAGGGCCCTTTATGGCTACACCTTC. Translation gives CASSTDRALYGYTF.

V is TRBV5-6 and J is TRBJ2-5; 7 nucleotides agree with TRBD2. The junction had 10 bases not matched to a gene; V was cut back by 4 bases and J by 1 base. Germline V gives CDR1 SGHDT, CDR2 YYEEEE. This CDR3 is 16 amino acids long. CDR3 region: CASSGEAGVSQETQYF. The CDR3 nucleotides are TGTGCCAGCAGCGGGGAGGCGGGGGTAAGCCAAGAGACCCAGTACTTC.

This clone came up once. The rearrangement uses TRBV5-4 and TRBJ2-3, with 7 bases aligning to TRBD1. Germline CDR1 is SGHNT and CDR2 is YYREEE (reference sequence). The length of the CDR3 is 14 residues. V shed 4 bases, J shed 5 bases, and the junction held 7 bases outside the gene matches. CDR3 DNA sequence: TGTGCCAGCAGCCTAGACAGGGTTCTAGATACGCAGTATTTT. It translates to CASSLDRVLDTQYF.

The CDR3 nucleotides read TGTGCCAGCACAGGGGCTGGAGACTACGAGCAGTACTTC. Translation: CASTGAGDYEQYF. The J gene is TRBJ2-7, the V gene TRBV6-6; D perhaps matches TRBD1 (6 bases). CDR3 length: 13 residues. V lost 7 bases, J lost 3 bases, and 13 bases lay in between. Germline CDR1 is MNHNY and CDR2 is SVGAGI (reference sequence).

This chain uses TRBV4-1 with TRBJ2-7; 13 bases are shared with TRBD2. V dropped 3 bases and J dropped 0; count of bases not matched to a gene: 5. CDR1 and CDR2 from the germline V gene are MGHRA and YSYEKL. The CDR3 contains 17 residues. This chain's CDR3 is CASSQLGLAGTSYEQYF. CDR3 coding DNA: TGCGCCAGCAGCCAGCTGGGACTAGCGGGGACCTCCTACGAGCAGTACTTC.

The chain recombines TRBV21-1 with TRBJ2-5; the table gives TRBD1 as D, unverified against the DNA. TRBV21-1 has pseudogene status. The CDR3 loop spans 13 amino acids. The CDR3 DNA follows: TGTGCCAGTGGACAGGGCTGCCAAGAGACCCAGTACTTC. Translating it yields CASGQGCQETQYF.

This sequence joins TRBV2 and TRBJ1-2, with D perhaps matching TRBD1 (5 bases). CDR3 size: 13 residues. The V gene's germline CDR1 is SNHLY and CDR2 FYNNEI. V gave up 6 bases and J gave up 0 bases, with 8 bases separating them. DNA of the CDR3: TGTGCCAGCAGGGGGCAGGCTAACTATGGCTACACCTTC. This codes for CASRGQANYGYTF.

This rearrangement joins TRBV5-4 to TRBJ1-2, with 7 nucleotides matching TRBD1. The CDR3 contains 15 residues. J was trimmed by 7 bases and V by 4 bases; bases with no gene match: 13. Looked up from germline, CDR1 is SGHNT and CDR2 is YYREEE (reference sequence). The CDR3 nucleotides are TGTGCCAGCAGCCCCTGGGGCCTAACAGGGGTTGGCTACACCTTC. It specifies CASSPWGLTGVGYTF.

The chain links TRBV27 to TRBJ2-7, with D possibly matching TRBD2 (6 bases). The CDR3 loop spans 15 amino acids. Per germline, CDR1 MNHEY and CDR2 SMNVEV (reference sequence). Trimming removed 8 bases from V and 2 bases from J, with 19 bases in between. The DNA of the CDR3 is TGTGCCAGCGCCCCCGGGGGACGAGCCACCTACGAGCAGTACTTC. Amino acid sequence: CASAPGGRATYEQYF.

The rearrangement joins TRBV6-5 to TRBJ2-2, with 7 positions matching TRBD1. Losses at the gene ends were 2 bases for V and 4 bases for J; bases not matched to a gene: 4. There are 15 residues in the CDR3. Germline V gene sequence: CDR1 MNHEY, CDR2 SVGAGI. The CDR3 DNA reads as TGTGCCAGCAGTTACCGACAGGGTAGCACCGGGGAGCTGTTTTTT. Translating it yields CASSYRQGSTGELFF.

The CDR3 loop is CASSYRLARDTQYF. For the CDR3, the DNA is TGTGCCAGCAGTTATAGACTAGCAAGAGATACGCAGTATTTT. The gene calls are TRBV27 and TRBJ2-3, with 7 nucleotides matching TRBD2. Trimming took 4 bases from V and 5 from J; bases not matched to a gene: 6. The CDR3 sequence is 14 residues long. The V gene's germline CDR1 is MNHEY and CDR2 SMNVEV (reference sequence).

This clone was seen once. The rearrangement links TRBV5-4 to TRBJ2-1; D is possibly TRBD2 (5 bases). CDR3 size: 15 residues. V was trimmed by 3 bases and J by 4 bases, leaving 14 bases between them. CDR1 is SGHNT, CDR2 YYREEE, per germline (reference sequence). The DNA for the CDR3 is TGTGCCAGCAGCTCGGGTCTTGCGGGTTACAATGAGCAGTTCTTC. Encoded protein: CASSSGLAGYNEQFF.